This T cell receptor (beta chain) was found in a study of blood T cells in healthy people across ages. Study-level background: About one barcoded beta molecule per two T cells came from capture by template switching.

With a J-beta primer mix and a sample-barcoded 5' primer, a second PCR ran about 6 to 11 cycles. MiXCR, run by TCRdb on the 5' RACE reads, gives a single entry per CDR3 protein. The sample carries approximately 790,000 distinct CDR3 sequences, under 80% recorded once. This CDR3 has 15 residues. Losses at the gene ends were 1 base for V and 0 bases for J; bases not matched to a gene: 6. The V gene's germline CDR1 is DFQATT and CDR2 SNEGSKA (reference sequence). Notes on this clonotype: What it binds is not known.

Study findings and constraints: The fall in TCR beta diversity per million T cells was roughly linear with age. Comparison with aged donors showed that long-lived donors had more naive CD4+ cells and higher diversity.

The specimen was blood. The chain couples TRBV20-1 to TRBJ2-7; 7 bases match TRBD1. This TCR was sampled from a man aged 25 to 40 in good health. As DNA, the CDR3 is TGCAGTGCTAGAGGAACCGGGACAGTCTCCTACGAGCAGTACTTC. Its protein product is CSARGTGTVSYEQYF.